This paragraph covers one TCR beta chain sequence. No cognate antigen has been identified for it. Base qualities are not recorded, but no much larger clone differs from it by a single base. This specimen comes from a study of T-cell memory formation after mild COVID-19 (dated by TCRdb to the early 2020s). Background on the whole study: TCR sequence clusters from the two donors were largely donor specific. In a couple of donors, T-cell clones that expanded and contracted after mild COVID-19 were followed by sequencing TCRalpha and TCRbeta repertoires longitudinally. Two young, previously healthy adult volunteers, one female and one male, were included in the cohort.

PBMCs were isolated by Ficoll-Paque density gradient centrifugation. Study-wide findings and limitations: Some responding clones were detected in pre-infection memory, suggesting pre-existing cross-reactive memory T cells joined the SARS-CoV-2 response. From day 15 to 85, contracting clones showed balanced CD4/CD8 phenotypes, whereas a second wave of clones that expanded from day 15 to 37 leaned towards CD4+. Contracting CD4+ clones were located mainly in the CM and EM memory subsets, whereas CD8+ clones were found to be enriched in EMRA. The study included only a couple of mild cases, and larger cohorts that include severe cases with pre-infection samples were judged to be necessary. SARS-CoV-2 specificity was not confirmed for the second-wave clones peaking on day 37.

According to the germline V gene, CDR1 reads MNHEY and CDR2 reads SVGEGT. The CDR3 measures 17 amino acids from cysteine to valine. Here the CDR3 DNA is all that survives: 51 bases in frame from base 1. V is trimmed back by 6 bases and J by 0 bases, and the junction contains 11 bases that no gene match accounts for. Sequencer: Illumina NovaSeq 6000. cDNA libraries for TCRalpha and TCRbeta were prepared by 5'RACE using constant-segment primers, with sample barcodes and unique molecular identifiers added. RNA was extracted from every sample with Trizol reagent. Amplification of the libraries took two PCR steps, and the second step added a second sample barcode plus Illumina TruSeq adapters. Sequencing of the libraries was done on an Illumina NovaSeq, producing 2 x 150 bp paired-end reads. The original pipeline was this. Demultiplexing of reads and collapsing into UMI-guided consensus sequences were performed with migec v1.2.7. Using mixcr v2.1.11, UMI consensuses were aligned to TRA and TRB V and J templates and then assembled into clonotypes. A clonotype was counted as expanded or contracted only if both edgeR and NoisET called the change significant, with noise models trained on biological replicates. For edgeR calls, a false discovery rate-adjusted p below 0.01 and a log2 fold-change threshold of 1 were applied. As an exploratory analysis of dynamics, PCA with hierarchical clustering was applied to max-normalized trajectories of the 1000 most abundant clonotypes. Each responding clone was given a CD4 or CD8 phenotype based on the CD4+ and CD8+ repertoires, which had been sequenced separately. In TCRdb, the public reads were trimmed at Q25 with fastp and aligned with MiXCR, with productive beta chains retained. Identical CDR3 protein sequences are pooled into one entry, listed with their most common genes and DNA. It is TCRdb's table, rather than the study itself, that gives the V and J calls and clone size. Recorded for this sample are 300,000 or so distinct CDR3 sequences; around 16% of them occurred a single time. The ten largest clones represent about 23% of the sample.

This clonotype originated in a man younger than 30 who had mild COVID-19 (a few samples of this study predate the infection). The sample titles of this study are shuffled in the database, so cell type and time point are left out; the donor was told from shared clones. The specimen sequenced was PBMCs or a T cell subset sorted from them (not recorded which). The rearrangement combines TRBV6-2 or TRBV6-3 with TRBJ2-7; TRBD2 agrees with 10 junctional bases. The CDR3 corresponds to CASSQGLAVTSSYEQYV. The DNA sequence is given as TGTGCCAGCAGCCAAGGACTAGCGGTCACGAGCTCCTACGAGCAGTACGTC.